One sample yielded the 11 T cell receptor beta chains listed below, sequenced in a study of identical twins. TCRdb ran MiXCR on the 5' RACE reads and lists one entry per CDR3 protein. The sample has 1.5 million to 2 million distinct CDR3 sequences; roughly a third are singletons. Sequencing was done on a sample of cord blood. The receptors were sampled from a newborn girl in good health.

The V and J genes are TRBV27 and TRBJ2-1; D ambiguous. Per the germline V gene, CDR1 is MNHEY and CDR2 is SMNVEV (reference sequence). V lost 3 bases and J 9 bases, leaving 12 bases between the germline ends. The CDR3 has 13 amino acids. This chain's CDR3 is CASSLGINGEQFF. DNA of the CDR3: TGTGCCAGCAGTTTGGGGATTAACGGTGAGCAGTTCTTC.

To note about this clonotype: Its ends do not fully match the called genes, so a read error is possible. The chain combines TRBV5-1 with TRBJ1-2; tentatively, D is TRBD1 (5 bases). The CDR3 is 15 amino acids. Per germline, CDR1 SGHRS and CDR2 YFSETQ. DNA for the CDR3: TGCGCCAGCAGCTTGGAAGCCAGGGAGAGCTATGGCTGCACCTTC. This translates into CASSLEARESYGCTF.

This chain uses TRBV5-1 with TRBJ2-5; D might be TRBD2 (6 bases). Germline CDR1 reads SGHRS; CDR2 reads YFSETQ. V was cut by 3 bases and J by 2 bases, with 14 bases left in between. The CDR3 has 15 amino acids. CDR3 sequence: CASSSNVGLQETQYF. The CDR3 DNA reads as TGCGCCAGCAGCTCGAATGTGGGACTGCAAGAGACCCAGTACTTC.

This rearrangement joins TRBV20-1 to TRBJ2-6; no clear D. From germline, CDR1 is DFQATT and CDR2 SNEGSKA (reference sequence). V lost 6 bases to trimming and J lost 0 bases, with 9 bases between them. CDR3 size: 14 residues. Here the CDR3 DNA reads TGCAGTGCCAGAAGGCTCTCTGGGGCCAACGTCCTGACTTTC. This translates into CSARRLSGANVLTF.

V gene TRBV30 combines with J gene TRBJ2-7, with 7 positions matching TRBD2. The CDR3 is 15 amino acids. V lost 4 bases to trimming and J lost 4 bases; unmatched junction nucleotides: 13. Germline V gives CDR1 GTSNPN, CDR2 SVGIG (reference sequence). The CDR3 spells CAWTPGLNRGYEQYF. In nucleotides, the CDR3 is TGTGCCTGGACCCCGGGACTAAATAGAGGATACGAGCAGTACTTC.

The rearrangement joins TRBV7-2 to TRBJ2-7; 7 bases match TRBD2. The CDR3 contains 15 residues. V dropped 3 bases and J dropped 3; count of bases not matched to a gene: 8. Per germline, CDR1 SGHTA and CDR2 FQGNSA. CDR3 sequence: CASSFQGGLNYEQYF. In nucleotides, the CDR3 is TGTGCCAGCAGCTTTCAGGGAGGGCTAAACTACGAGCAGTACTTC. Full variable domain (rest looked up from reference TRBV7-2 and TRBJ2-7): GAGVSQSPSNKVTEKGKDVELRCDPISGHTALYWYRQSLGQGLEFLIYFQGNSAPDKSGLPSDRFSAERTGGSVSTLTIQRTQQEDSAVYLCASSFQGGLNYEQYFGPGTRLTVT.

For the CDR3, the DNA is TGTGCCAGCACCCAATCGAAAAGGGCAGGGGACACTGAAGCTTTCTTT. Amino acids: CASTQSKRAGDTEAFF. The chain links TRBV6-5 to TRBJ1-1, with D tentatively TRBD1 (6 bases). There are 16 residues in the CDR3. The germline CDR1 and CDR2 sequences are MNHEY and SVGAGI. V lost 7 bases and J lost 3, with 21 bases in between.

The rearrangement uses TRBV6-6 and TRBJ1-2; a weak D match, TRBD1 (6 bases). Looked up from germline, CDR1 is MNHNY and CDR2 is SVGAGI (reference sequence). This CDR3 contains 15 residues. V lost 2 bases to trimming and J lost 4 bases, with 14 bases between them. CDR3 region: CASSYARTALYGYTF. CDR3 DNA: TGTGCCAGCAGTTACGCACGGACAGCCCTCTATGGCTACACCTTC.

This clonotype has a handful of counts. The CDR3 loop is CASSLVPAGTTDTQYF. The CDR3 DNA reads TGCGCCAGCAGCTTGGTGCCAGCGGGGACCACAGATACGCAGTATTTT. The genes are TRBV5-1 and TRBJ2-3, with 7 bases matching TRBD2. The CDR3 has 16 residues. Germline V gene sequence: CDR1 SGHRS, CDR2 YFSETQ. V gave up 0 bases and J gave up 2 bases; unmatched junction bases: 6.

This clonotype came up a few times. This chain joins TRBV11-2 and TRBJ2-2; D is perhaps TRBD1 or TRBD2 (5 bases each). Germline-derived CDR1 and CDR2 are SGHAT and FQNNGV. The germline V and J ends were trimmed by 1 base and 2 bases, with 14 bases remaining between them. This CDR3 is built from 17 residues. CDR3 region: CASSLVPLRDNTGELFF. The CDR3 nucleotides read TGTGCCAGCAGCTTAGTGCCTCTACGGGACAACACCGGGGAGCTGTTTTTT.

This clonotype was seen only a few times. This chain's CDR3 is CSARVSLADTDTQYF. CDR3 in DNA: TGCAGTGCTAGAGTGTCGCTAGCAGACACAGATACGCAGTATTTT. The rearrangement links TRBV20-1 to TRBJ2-3; maybe TRBD2 (5 bases). The V and J ends lost 1 base and 2 bases respectively, with 13 bases between them. The CDR3 length is 15 residues. Germline assignment: CDR1 DFQATT and CDR2 SNEGSKA (reference sequence).